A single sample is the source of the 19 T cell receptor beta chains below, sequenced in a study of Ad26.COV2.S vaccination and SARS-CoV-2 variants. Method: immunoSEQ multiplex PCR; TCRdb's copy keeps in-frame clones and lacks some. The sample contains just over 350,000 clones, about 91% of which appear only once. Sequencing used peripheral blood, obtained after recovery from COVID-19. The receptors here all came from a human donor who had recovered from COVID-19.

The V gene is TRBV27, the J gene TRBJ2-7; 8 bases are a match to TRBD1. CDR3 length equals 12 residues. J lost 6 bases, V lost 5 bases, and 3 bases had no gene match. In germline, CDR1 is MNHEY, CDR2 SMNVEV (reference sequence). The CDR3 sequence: CASSTQGGEQYF. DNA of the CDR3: TGTGCCAGCAGTACACAGGGGGGCGAGCAGTACTTC.

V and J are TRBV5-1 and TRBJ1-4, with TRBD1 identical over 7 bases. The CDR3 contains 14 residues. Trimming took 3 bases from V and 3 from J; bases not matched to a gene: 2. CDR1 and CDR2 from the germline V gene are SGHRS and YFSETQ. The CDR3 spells CASSSTGSNEKLFF. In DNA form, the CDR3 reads TGCGCCAGCAGCTCGACAGGGTCTAATGAAAAACTGTTTTTT. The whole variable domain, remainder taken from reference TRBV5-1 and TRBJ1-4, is KAGVTQTPRYLIKTRGQQVTLSCSPISGHRSVSWYQQTPGQGLQFLFEYFSETQRNKGNFPGRFSGRQFSNSRSEMNVSTLELGDSALYLCASSSTGSNEKLFFGSGTQLSVL.

CDR3 residues: CASSVKGDLGEQYF. The CDR3 DNA reads TGTGCCAGCAGCGTGAAAGGGGACCTTGGAGAGCAGTACTTC. This rearrangement joins TRBV9 to TRBJ2-7, with D possibly called TRBD1 or TRBD2 (5 bases each). CDR1 is SGDLS, CDR2 YYNGEE, per germline. The CDR3 consists of 14 residues. V lost 2 bases and J lost 7, with 16 bases in between.

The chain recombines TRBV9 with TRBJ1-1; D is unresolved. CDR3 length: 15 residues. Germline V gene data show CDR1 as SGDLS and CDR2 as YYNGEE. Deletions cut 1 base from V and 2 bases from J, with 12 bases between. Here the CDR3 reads CASSVFDRANTEAFF. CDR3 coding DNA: TGTGCCAGCAGCGTATTTGACCGCGCCAACACTGAAGCTTTCTTT.

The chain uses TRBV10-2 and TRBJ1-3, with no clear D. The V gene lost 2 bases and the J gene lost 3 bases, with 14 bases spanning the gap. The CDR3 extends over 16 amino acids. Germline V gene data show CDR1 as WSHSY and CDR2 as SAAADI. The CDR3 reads CASSEPTWRNGNTIYF. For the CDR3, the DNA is TGCGCCAGCAGTGAGCCTACGTGGAGAAATGGAAACACCATATATTTT.

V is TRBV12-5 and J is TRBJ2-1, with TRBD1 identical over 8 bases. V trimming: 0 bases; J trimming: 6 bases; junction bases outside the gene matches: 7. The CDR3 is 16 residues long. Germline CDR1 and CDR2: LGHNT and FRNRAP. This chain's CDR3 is CASGLVTDREVNEQFF. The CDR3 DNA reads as TGTGCTAGTGGTTTGGTAACGGACAGGGAGGTCAATGAGCAGTTCTTC. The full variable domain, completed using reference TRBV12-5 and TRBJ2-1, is DARVTQTPRHKVTEMGQEVTMRCQPILGHNTVFWYRQTMMQGLELLAYFRNRAPLDDSGMPKDRFSAEMPDATLATLKIQPSEPRDSAVYFCASGLVTDREVNEQFFGPGTRLTVL.

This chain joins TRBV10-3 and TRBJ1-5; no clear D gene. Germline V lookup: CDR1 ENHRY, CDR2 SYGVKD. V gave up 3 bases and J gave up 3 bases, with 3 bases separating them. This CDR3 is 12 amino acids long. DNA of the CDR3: TGTGCCATCAGTGACTTCAATCAGCCCCAGCATTTT. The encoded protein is CAISDFNQPQHF.

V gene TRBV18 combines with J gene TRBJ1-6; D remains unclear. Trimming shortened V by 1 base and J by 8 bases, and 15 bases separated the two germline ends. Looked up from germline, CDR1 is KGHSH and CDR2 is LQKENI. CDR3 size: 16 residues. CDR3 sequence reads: CASSPRIQRRDSPLHF. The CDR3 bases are TGTGCCAGCTCACCACGGATTCAGCGGAGAGATTCACCCCTCCACTTT. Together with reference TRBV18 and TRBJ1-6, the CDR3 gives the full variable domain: NAGVMQNPRHLVRRRGQEARLRCSPMKGHSHVYWYRQLPEEGLKFMVYLQKENIIDESGMPKERFSAEFPKEGPSILRIQQVVRGDSAAYFCASSPRIQRRDSPLHFGNGTRLTVT.

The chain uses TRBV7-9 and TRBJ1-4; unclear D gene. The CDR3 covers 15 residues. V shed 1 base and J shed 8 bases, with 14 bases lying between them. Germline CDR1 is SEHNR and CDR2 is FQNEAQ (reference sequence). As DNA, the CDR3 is TGTGCCAGCAGCTTAGTCCCGAGCCTTGGGGAAAAACTGTTTTTT. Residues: CASSLVPSLGEKLFF. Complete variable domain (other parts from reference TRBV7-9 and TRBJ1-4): DTGVSQNPRHKITKRGQNVTFRCDPISEHNRLYWYRQTLGQGPEFLTYFQNEAQLEKSRLLSDRFSAERPKGSFSTLEIQRTEQGDSAMYLCASSLVPSLGEKLFFGSGTQLSVL.

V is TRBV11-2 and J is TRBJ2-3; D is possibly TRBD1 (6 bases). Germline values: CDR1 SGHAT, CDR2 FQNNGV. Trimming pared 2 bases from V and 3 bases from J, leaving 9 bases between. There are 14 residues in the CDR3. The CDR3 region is CASSLNRVTDTQYF. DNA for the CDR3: TGTGCCAGCAGCTTAAACAGGGTTACAGATACGCAGTATTTT.

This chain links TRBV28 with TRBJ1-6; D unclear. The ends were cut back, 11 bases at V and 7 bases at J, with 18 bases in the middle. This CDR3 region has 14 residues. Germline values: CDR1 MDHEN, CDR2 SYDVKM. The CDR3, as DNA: TGTGCCTGCTCCGGCCACTTGCAAAATTCACCCCTCCACTTT. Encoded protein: CACSGHLQNSPLHF.

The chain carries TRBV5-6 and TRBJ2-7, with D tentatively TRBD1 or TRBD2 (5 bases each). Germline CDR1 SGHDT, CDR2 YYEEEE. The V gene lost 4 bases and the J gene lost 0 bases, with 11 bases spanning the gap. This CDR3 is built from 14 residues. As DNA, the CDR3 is TGTGCCAGCAGCCCGAGGGGTAGCTCCTACGAGCAGTACTTC. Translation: CASSPRGSSYEQYF.

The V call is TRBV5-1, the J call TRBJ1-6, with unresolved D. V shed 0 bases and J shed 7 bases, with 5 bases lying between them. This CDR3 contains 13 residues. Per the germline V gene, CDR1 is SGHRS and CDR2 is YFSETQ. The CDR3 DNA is TGCGCCAGCAGCTTGGCTCAGAATTCACCCCTCCACTTT. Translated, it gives CASSLAQNSPLHF.

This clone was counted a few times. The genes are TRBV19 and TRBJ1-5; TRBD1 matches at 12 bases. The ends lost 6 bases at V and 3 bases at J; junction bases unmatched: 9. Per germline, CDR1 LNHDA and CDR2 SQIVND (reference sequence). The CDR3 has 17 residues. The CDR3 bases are TGTGCCAGTAGCAACAAGGGACAGGGGGCCTTCAATCAGCCCCAGCATTTT. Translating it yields CASSNKGQGAFNQPQHF.

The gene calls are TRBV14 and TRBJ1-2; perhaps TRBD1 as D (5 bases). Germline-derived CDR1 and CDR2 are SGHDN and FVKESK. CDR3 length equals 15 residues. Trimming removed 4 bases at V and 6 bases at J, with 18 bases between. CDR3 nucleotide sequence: TGTGCCAGCAGCCCCCTGGGGGAGGGGAGGAATGGCTACACCTTC. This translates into CASSPLGEGRNGYTF.

The chain's CDR3 is CASSIDFGEGAIPYNEQFF. CDR3 coding DNA: TGTGCCAGTAGTATAGATTTCGGCGAGGGGGCGATCCCCTACAATGAGCAGTTCTTC. The rearrangement links TRBV19 to TRBJ2-1; 7 bases align to TRBD1. V shed 0 bases and J 2 bases; nucleotides not matched to a gene: 13. Germline CDR1 reads LNHDA; CDR2 reads SQIVND (reference sequence). This CDR3 region has 19 residues.

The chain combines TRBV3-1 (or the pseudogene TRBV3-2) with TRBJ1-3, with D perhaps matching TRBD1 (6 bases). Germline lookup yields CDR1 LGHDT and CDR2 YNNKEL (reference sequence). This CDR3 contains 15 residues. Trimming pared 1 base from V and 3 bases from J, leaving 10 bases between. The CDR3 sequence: CASSQVKGGGNTIYF. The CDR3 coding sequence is TGTGCCAGCAGCCAAGTGAAGGGGGGTGGAAACACCATATATTTT.

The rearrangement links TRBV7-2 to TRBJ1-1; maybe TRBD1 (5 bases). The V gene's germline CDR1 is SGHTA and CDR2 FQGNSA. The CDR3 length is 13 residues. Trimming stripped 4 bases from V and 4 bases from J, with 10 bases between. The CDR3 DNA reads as TGTGCCAGCAGCTGGCCAGGGCGCACTGAAGCTTTCTTT. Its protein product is CASSWPGRTEAFF.

This CDR3 reads CASSQGVGQPQHF. DNA for the CDR3: TGTGCCAGCAGCCAAGGCGTTGGACAGCCCCAGCATTTT. The V gene is TRBV14, the J gene TRBJ1-5; no definite D call. Germline CDR1 SGHDN, CDR2 FVKESK. Trimming removed 1 base from V and 7 bases from J, with 8 bases in between. This CDR3 region has 13 residues.